The clone carrying this TCR beta chain was counted at least ten times. Its antigen remains unidentified. The CDR3 contains 15 residues. Germline CDR1 and CDR2: DFQATT and SNEGSKA (reference sequence). V dropped 0 bases and J dropped 3; count of bases not matched to a gene: 4. This entry comes from a study of CD8 T cells in ankylosing spondylitis. Preparation of TCR beta libraries was done by quantitative 5'-RACE with molecular barcodes. TCRdb reanalysed the 5' RACE reads using MiXCR and keeps one entry per CDR3 protein. The sample records roughly 38,000 distinct CDR3 sequences, around 10% being singletons. Study-wide results and caveats: Several of the motif variants were reported before in synovial fluid and blood from reactive arthritis.

This TCR was sampled from a male donor with ankylosing spondylitis or in good health (not recorded which). This sequence joins TRBV20-1 and TRBJ2-1; 8 bases match TRBD2. Input material: blood, either unsorted or a sorted T cell fraction (not recorded which). CDR3 nucleotides: TGCAGTGCTAGAGATGCGAGCGGGGGCTACAATGAGCAGTTCTTC. The encoded protein is CSARDASGGYNEQFF.